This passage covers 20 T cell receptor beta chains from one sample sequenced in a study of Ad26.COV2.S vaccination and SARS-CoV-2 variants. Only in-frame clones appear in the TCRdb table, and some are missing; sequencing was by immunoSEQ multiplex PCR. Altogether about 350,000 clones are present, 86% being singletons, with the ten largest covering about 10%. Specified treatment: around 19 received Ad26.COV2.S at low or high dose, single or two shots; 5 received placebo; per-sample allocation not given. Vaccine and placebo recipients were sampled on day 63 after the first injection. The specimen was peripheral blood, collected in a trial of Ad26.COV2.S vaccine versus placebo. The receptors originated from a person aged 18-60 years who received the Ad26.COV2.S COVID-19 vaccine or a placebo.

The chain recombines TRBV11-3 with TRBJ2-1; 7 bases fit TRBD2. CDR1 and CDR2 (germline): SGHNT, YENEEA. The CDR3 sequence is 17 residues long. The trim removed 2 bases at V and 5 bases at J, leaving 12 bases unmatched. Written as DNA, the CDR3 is TGTGCCAGCAGCTTATCGCTCGGGGGAGGGCCAGACAATGAGCAGTTCTTC. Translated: CASSLSLGGGPDNEQFF.

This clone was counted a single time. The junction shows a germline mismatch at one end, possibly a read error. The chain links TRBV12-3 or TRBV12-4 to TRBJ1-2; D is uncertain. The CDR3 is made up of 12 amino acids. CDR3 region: CASSLAPAGGSF. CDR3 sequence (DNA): TGTGCCAGCAGTTTAGCGCCGGCAGGCGGGTCATTC.

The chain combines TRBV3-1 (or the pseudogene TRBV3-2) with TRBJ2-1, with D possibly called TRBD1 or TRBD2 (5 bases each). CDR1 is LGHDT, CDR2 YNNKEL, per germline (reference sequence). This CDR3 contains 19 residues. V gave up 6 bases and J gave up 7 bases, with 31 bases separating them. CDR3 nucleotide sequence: TGTGCCAGCAGTCGAGGGCTAGAGAGGGCAAGGGGCTTAGGGAATGAGCAGTTCTTC. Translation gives CASSRGLERARGLGNEQFF.

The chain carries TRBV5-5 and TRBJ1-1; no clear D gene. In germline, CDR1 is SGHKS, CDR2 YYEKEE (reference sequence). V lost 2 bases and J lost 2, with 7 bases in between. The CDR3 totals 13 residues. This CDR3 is CASSFGDNTEAFF. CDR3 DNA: TGTGCCAGCAGCTTTGGCGATAACACTGAAGCTTTCTTT.

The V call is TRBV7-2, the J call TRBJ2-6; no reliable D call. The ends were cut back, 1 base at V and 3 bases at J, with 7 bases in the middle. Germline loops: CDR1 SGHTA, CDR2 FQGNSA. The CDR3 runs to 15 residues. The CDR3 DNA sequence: TGTGCCAGCAGCTTAGACCCTAATGGGGCCAACGTCCTGACTTTC. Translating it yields CASSLDPNGANVLTF.

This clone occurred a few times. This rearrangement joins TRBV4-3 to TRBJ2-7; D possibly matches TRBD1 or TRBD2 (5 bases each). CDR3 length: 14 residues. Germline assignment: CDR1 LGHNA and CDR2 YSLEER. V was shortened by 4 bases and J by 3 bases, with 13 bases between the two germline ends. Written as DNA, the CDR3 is TGCGCCAGCAGCCCGTCAGGGAGCGACTACGAGCAGTACTTC. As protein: CASSPSGSDYEQYF.

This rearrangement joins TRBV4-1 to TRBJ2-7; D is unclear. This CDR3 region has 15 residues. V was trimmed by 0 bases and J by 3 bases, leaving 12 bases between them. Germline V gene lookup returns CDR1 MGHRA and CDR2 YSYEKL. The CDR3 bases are TGCGCCAGCAGCCAAGATGTCGCCGAAGTCTACGAGCAGTACTTC. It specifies CASSQDVAEVYEQYF.

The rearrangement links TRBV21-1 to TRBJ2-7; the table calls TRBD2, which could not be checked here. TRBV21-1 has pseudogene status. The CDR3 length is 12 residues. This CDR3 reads CALGLWWPRRYF. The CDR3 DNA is TGTGCCCTTGGCCTTTGGTGGCCCCGGAGGTACTTC.

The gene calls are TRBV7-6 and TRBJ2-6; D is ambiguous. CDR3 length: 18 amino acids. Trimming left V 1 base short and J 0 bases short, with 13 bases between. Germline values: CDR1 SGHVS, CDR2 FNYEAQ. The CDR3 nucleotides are TGTGCCAGCAGCTTAGACCGCTTAACGTACTCTGGGGCCAACGTCCTGACTTTC. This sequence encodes CASSLDRLTYSGANVLTF.

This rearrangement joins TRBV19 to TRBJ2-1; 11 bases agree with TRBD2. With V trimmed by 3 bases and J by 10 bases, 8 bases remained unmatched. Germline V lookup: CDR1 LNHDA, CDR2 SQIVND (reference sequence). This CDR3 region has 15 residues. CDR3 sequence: CASSIALAGGREQFF. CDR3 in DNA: TGTGCCAGTAGTATCGCGCTAGCGGGAGGTCGGGAGCAGTTCTTC.

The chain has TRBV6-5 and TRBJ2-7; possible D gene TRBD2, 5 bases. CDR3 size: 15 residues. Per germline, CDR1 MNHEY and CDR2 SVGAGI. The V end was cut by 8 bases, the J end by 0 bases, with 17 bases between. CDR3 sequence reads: CASQKGAPFSYEQYF. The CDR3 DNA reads TGTGCCAGCCAAAAGGGAGCCCCTTTCTCCTACGAGCAGTACTTC.

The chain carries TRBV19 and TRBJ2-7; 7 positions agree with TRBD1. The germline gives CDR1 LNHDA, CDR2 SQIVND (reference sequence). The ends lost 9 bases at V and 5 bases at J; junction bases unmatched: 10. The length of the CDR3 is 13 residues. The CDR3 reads CASTGEFLDEQYF. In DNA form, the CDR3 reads TGTGCCAGCACAGGGGAATTTCTGGACGAGCAGTACTTC.

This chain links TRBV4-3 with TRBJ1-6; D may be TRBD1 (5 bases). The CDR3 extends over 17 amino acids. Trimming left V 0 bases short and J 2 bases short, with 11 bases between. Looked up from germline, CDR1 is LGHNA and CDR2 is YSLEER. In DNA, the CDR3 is TGCGCCAGCAGCCAAGATCAGGGCGGTACCTATAATTCACCCCTCCACTTT. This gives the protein CASSQDQGGTYNSPLHF.

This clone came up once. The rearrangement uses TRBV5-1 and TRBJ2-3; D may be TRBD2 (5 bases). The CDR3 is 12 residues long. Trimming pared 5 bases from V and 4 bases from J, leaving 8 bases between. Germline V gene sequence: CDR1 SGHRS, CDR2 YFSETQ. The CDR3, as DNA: TGCGCCAGCAGTCCGGGGTCAGATACGCAGTATTTT. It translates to CASSPGSDTQYF.

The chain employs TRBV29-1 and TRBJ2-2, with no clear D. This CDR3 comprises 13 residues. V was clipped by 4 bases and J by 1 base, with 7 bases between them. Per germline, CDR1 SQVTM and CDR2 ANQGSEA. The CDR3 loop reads CSVVDGNTGELFF. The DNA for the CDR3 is TGCAGCGTTGTAGATGGGAACACCGGGGAGCTGTTTTTT.

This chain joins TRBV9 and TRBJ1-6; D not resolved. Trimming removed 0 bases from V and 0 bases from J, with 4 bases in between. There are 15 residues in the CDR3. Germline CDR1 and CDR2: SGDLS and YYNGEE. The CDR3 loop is CASSVGRSYNSPLHF. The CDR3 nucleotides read TGTGCCAGCAGCGTAGGCCGCTCCTATAATTCACCCCTCCACTTT.

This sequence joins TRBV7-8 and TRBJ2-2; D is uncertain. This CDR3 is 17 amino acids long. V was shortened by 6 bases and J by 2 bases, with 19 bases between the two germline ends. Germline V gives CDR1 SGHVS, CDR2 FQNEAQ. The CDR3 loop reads CASRPPIGTRNTGELFF. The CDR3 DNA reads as TGTGCCAGCAGACCCCCAATCGGTACAAGAAACACCGGGGAGCTGTTTTTT. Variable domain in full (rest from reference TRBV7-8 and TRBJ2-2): GAGVSQSPRYKVAKRGQDVALRCDPISGHVSLFWYQQALGQGPEFLTYFQNEAQLDKSGLPSDRFFAERPEGSVSTLKIQRTQQEDSAVYLCASRPPIGTRNTGELFFGEGSRLTVL.

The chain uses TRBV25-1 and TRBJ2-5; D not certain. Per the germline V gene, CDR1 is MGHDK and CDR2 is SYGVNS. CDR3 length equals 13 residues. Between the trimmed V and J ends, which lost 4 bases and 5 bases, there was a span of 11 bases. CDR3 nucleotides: TGTGCCAGCAGTGTGGCCCAAAGGGAGACCCAGTACTTC. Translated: CASSVAQRETQYF.

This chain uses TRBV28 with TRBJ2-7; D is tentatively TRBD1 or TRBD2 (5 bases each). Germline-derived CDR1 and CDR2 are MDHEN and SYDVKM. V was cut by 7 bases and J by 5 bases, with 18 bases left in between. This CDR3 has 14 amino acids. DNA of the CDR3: TGTGCCAGCAACGATGAGGGCAGGGCGGACGAGCAGTACTTC. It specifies CASNDEGRADEQYF. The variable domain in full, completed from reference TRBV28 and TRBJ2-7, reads DVKVTQSSRYLVKRTGEKVFLECVQDMDHENMFWYRQDPGLGLRLIYFSYDVKMKEKGDIPEGYSVSREKKERFSLILESASTNQTSMYLCASNDEGRADEQYFGPGTRLTVT.

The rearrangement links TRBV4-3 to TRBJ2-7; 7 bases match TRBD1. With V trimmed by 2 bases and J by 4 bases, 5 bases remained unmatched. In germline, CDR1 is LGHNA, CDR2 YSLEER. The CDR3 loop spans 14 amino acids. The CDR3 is CASSQHSRGYEQYF. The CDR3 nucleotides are TGCGCCAGCAGCCAACATTCCAGGGGGTACGAGCAGTACTTC.